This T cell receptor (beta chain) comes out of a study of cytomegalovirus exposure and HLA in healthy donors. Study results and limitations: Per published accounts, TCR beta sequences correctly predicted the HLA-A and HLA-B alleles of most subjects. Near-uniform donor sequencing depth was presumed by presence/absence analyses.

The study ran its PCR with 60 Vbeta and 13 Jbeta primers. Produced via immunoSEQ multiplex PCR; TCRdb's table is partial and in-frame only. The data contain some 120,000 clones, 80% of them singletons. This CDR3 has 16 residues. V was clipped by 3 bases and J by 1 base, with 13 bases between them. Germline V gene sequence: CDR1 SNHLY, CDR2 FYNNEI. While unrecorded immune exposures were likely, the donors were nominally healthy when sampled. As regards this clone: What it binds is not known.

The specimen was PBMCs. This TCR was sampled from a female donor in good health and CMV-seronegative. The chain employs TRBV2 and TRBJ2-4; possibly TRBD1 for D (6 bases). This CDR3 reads CASSEWGQGAKNIQYF. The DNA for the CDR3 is TGTGCCAGCAGTGAGTGGGGCCAGGGGGCCAAAAACATTCAGTACTTC. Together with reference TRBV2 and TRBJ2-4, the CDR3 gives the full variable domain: EPEVTQTPSHQVTQMGQEVILRCVPISNHLYFYWYRQILGQKVEFLVSFYNNEISEKSEIFDDQFSVERPDGSNFTLKIRSTKLEDSAMYFCASSEWGQGAKNIQYFGAGTRLSVL.